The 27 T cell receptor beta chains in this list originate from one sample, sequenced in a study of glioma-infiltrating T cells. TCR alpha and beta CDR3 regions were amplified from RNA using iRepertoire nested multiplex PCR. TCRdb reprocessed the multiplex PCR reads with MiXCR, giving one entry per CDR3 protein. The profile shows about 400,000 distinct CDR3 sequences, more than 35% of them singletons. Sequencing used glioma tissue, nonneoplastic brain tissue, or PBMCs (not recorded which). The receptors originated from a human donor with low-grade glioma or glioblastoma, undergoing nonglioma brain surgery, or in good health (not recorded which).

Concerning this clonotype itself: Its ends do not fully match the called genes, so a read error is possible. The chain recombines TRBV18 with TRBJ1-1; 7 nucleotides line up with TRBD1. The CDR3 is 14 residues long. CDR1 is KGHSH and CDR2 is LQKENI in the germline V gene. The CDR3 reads CASSPDRESSEASF. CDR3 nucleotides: TGTGCCAGCTCACCAGACAGGGAATCGTCTGAGGCTTCCTTT. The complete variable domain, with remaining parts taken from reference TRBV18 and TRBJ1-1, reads NAGVMQNPRHLVRRRGQEARLRCSPMKGHSHVYWYRQLPEEGLKFMVYLQKENIIDESGMPKERFSAEFPKEGPSILRIQQVVRGDSAAYFCASSPDRESSEASFGQGTRLTVV.

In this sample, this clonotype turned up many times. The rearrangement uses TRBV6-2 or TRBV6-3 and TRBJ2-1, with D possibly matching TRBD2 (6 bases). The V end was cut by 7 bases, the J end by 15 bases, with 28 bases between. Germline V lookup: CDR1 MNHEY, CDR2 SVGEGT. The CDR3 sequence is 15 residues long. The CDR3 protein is CASTKGSGVPWYRFF. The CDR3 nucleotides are TGTGCCAGCACCAAGGGGTCGGGAGTGCCTTGGTACCGGTTCTTC.

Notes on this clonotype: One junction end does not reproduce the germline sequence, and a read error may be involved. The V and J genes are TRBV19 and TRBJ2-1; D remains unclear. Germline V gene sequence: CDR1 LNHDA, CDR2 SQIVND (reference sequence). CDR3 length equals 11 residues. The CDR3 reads CAGSEVNEQFF. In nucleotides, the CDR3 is TGTGCCGGTAGTGAAGTCAATGAGCAGTTCTTC.

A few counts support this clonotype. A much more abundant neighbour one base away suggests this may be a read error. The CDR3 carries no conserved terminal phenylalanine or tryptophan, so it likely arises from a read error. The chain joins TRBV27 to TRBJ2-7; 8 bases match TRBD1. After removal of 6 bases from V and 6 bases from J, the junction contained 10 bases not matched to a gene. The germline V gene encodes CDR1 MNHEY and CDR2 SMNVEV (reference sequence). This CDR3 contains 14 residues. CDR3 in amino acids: CASSPGQGVGEQYL. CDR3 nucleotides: TGTGCCAGCAGCCCCGGACAGGGAGTGGGCGAGCAGTACCTC.

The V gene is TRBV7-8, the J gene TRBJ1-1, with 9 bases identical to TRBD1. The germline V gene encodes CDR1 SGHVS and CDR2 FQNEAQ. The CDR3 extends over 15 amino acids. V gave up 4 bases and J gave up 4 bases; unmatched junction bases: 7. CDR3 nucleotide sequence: TGTGCCAGCAGCTCAGTAACAGGGGGCGGCACTGAAGCTTTCTTT. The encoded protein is CASSSVTGGGTEAFF.

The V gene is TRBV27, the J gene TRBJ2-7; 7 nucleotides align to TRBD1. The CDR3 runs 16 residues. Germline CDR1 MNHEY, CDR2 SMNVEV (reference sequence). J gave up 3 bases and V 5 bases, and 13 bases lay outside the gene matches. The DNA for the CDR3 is TGTGCCAGCAGTACAACAGGGGTCTTATCCGTCTACGAGCAGTACTTC. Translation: CASSTTGVLSVYEQYF.

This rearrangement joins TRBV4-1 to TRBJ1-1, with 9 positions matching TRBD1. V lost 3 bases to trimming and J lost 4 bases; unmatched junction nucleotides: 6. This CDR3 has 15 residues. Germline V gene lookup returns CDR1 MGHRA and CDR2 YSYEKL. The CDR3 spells CASSQHRGLATEAFF. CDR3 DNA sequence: TGCGCCAGCAGCCAGCACAGGGGGCTGGCCACTGAAGCTTTCTTT.

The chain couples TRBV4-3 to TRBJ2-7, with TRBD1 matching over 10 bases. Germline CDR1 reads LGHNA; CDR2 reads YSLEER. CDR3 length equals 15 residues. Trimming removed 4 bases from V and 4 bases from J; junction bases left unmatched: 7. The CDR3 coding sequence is TGCGCCAGCAGCCTCGGAGGGGGACAGGGGTACGAGCAGTACTTC. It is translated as CASSLGGGQGYEQYF.

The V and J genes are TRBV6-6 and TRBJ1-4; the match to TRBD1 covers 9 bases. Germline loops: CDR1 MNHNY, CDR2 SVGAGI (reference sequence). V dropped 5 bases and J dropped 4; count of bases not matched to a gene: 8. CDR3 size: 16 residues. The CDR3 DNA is TGTGCCAGCAGTCCGGGACAGGGACAGGGTAATGAAAAACTGTTTTTT. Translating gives CASSPGQGQGNEKLFF.

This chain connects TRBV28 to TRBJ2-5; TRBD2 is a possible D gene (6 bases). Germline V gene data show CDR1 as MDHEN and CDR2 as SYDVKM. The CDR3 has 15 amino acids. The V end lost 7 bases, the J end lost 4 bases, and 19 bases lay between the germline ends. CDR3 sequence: CASNPCGTLRETQYF. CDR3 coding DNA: TGTGCCAGCAACCCATGCGGGACGCTAAGAGAGACCCAGTACTTC.

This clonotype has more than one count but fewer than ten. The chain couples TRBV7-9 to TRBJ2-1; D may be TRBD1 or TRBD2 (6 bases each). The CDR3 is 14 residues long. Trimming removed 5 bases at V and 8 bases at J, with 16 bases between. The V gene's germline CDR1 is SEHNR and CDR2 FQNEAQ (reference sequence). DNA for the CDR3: TGTGCCAGCAGCCAAGTTTTGGGGGGCCATGAGCAGTTCTTC. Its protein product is CASSQVLGGHEQFF. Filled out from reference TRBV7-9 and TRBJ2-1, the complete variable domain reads DTGVSQNPRHKITKRGQNVTFRCDPISEHNRLYWYRQTLGQGPEFLTYFQNEAQLEKSRLLSDRFSAERPKGSFSTLEIQRTEQGDSAMYLCASSQVLGGHEQFFGPGTRLTVL.

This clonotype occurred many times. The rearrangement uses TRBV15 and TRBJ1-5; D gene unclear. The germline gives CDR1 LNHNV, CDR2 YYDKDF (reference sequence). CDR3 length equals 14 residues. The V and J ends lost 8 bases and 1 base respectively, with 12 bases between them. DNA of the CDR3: TGTGCCACCTCCTTTCTACGGAGCAATCAGCCCCAGCATTTT. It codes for CATSFLRSNQPQHF.

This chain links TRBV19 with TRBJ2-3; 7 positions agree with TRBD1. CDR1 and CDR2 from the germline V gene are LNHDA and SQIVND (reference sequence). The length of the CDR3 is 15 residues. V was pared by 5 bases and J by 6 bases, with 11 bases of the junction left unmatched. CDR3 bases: TGTGCCAGTAGTCGCGACAGGGAGCGGTCGGATACGCAGTATTTT. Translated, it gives CASSRDRERSDTQYF.

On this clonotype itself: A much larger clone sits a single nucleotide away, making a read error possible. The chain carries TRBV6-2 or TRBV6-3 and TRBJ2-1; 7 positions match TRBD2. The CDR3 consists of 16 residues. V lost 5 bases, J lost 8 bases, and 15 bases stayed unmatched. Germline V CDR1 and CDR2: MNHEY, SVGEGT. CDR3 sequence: CASSPQGAGSHYEQFF. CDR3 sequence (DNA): TGTGCCAGCAGTCCTCAGGGAGCGGGAAGCCATTATGAGCAGTTCTTC.

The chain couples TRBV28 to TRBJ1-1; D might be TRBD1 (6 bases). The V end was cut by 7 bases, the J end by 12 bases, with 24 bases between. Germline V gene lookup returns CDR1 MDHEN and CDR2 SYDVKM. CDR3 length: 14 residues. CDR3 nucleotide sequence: TGTGCCAGCAAAGGGGGTGGCGCGGGCGGGTCAACTTTCTTT. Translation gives CASKGGGAGGSTFF.

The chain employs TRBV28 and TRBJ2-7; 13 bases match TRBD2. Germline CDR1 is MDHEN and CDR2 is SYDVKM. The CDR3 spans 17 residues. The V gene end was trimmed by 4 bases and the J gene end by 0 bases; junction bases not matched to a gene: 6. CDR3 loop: CASSSGLAGVNSYEQYF. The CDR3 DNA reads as TGTGCCAGCAGTTCCGGACTAGCGGGAGTAAACTCCTACGAGCAGTACTTC.

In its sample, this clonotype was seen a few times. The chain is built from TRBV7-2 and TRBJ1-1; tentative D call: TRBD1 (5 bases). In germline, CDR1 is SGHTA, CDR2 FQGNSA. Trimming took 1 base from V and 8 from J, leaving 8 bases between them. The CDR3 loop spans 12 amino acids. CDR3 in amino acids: CASSLEWGEAFF. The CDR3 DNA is TGTGCCAGCAGCTTAGAGTGGGGCGAAGCTTTCTTT. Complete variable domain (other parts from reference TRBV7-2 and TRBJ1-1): GAGVSQSPSNKVTEKGKDVELRCDPISGHTALYWYRQSLGQGLEFLIYFQGNSAPDKSGLPSDRFSAERTGGSVSTLTIQRTQQEDSAVYLCASSLEWGEAFFGQGTRLTVV.

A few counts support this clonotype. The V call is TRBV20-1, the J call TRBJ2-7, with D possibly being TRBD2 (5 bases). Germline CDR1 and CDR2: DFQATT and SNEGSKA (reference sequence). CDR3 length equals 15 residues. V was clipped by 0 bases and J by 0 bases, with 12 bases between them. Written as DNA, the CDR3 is TGCAGTGCTAGAGATCGGCGGGTGGGCTCCTACGAGCAGTACTTC. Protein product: CSARDRRVGSYEQYF.

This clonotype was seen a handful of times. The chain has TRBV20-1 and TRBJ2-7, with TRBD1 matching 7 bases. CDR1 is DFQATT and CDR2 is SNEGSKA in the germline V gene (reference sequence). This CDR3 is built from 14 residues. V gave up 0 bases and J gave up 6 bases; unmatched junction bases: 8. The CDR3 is CSARESGTEIEQYF. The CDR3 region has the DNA TGCAGTGCTAGAGAGTCCGGGACAGAAATCGAGCAGTACTTC.

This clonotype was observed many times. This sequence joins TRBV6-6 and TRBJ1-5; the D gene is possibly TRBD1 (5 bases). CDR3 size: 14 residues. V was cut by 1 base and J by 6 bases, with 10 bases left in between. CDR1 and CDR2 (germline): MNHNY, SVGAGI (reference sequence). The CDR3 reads CASSYLQGVQPQHF. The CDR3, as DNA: TGTGCCAGCAGTTACTTGCAGGGTGTTCAGCCCCAGCATTTT.

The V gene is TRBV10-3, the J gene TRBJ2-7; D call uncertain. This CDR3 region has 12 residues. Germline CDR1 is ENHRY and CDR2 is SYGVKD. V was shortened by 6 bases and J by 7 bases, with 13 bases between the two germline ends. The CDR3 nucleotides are TGTGCCATCAGCACCCCTCCGCTGGAGCAGTACTTC. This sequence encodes CAISTPPLEQYF.

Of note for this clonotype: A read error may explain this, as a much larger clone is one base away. The CDR3 nucleotides read TGTGCCAGCAGTTCCAGGGGAGGAGGGATCTCTGGAAGCACCATATATTTT. It encodes CASSSRGGGISGSTIYF. This chain joins TRBV28 and TRBJ1-3, with a weak D call TRBD1 (6 bases). The CDR3 has 17 residues. Germline assignment: CDR1 MDHEN and CDR2 SYDVKM.

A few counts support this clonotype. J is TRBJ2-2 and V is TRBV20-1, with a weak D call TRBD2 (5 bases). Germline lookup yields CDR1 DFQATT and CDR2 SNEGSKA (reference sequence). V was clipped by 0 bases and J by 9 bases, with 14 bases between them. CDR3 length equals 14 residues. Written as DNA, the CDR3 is TGCAGTGCTAGAGATTTAGGGCTAGCCAGGGAGCTGTTTTTT. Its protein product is CSARDLGLARELFF.

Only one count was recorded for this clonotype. The CDR3 DNA reads as TGTGCCAGCAGCACGGGACAGGGGTTATATGGCGGGGAGCTGTTTTTT. Translated, it gives CASSTGQGLYGGELFF. The rearrangement links TRBV11-2 to TRBJ2-2, with 10 bases fitting TRBD1. The CDR3 has 16 amino acids. V lost 5 bases, J lost 7 bases, and 10 bases stayed unmatched. CDR1 SGHAT and CDR2 FQNNGV come from the germline V gene. The full variable domain, with the rest looked up from reference TRBV11-2 and TRBJ2-2, is EAGVAQSPRYKIIEKRQSVAFWCNPISGHATLYWYQQILGQGPKLLIQFQNNGVVDDSQLPKDRFSAERLKGVDSTLKIQPAKLEDSAVYLCASSTGQGLYGGELFFGEGSRLTVL.

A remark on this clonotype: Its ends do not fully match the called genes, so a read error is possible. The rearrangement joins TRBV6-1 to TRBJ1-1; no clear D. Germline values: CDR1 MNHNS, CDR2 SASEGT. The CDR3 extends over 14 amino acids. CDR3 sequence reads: CASTSGEFHTEVFF. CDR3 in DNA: TGTGCCAGCACCTCCGGTGAGTTCCACACTGAAGTTTTCTTT.

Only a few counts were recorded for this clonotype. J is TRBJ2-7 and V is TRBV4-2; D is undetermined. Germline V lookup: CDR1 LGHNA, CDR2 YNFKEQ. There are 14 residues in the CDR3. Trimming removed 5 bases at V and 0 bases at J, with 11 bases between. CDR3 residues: CASSSQASSYEQYF. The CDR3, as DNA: TGTGCCAGCAGCTCTCAGGCAAGCTCCTACGAGCAGTACTTC.

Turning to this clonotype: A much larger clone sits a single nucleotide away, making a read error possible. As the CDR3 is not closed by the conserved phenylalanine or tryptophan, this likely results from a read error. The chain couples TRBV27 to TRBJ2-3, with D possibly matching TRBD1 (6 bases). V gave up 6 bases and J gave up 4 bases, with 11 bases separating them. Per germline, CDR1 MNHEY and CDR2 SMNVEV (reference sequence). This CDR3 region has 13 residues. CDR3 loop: CASRGQSPDTQYS. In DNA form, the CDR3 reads TGTGCCAGCAGAGGACAGAGCCCAGATACGCAGTATTCT.